This entry features one T cell receptor (beta chain) sequence. Its binding antigen is unknown. Base quality data are lacking; no much larger clone is found one base away. Reading from cysteine to phenylalanine, the CDR3 counts 13 amino acids. Left in the record is the CDR3 DNA by itself, 39 bases read in frame from the first base. V has 5 bases trimmed and J has 2 bases trimmed; junction bases matching no gene number 4. The CDR1 and CDR2 encoded by the germline V gene are SQVTM and ANQGSEA. This specimen comes from a study of OX40 agonist ivuxolimab in advanced cancers. Study-wide context: Ivuxolimab was a fully human IgG2 agonistic monoclonal antibody targeting the costimulatory receptor OX40 (CD134). Peripheral TCRbeta sequencing aimed to test whether ivuxolimab altered TCR sequence diversity and caused clonal T-cell expansion. The paper reports the monotherapy dose-escalation portion (N of about 54 patients) of the phase I ivuxolimab trial. Partial responses occurred in three dose-escalation patients, of whom one had hepatocellular carcinoma and two had cutaneous melanoma. Intravenous ivuxolimab was administered to patients every 2 weeks at six dose levels: 0.01, 0.1, 0.3, 1.5, 3 and 10 mg/kg. Of the approximately 53 patients in dose escalation, 19 had hepatocellular carcinoma, some 15 had melanoma, 9 had renal cell carcinoma and 9 had head and neck cancer. The dose-escalation cohort was 82.7% male with a mean age of about 54 years, ranging from roughly 23 to 90. Patients were allowed to have had prior anti-PD-1, anti-PD-L1 or anti-CTLA-4 therapy, and approximately 43% of the dose-escalation patients had previously received checkpoint inhibitors. On the study overall, not on this receptor specifically: The antigen specificity of the peripheral T cells that underwent clonal expansion was not determined. At doses from 0.1 to 3.0 mg/kg, clonal expansion was seen in both CD4+ and CD8+ blood T cells between baseline and week 6. After ivuxolimab, expanded clones were on average more numerous among CD8+ T cells than among CD4+ T cells. In partial responders in the 0.1-3.0 mg/kg groups, normalized peripheral clonal expansion was found to be among the lowest, especially among CD8+ T cells. Low levels of normalized T-cell clonal expansion were also seen in some patients who did not respond.

Genomic DNA was isolated from the sorted cells so that the TCRbeta CDR3 region could be sequenced. The immunoSEQ Assay was used for sequencing of TCRbeta CDR3 regions. In its TCRdb copy, this immuneACCESS table keeps in-frame sequences only and misses some clones. Where compared with another copy, unresolved V genes explain less than half of these, and the others have no known cause. The sample table contains more than 45,000 clones; only one count was recorded for almost 90% of them. Jointly, the top ten make up about 7.8% of the sample. Patients with a history of autoimmune disease or receiving systemic immunosuppression were excluded from the trial. Peripheral blood for TCR sequencing was drawn from every dose cohort at baseline, at cycle 4 day 1 and at cycle 7 day 1. Samples were obtained from an open-label, multicenter, first-in-human phase I dose-escalation trial of ivuxolimab. Adults with locally advanced or metastatic head and neck squamous cell, hepatocellular, melanoma or renal cell carcinoma were enrolled in the trial. Before TCR sequencing, CD4+ and CD8+ T cells were separately sorted from peripheral blood.

The material was CD4+ or CD8+ T cells sorted from blood, obtained in a trial of the OX40 agonist ivuxolimab. This receptor was taken from an adult with an advanced solid tumor such as melanoma, head and neck, liver or kidney cancer. The V and J segments used are TRBV29-1 and TRBJ2-7, with 9 bases aligning to TRBD1. The CDR3 protein is CSVRDRATYEQYF. The sequenced DNA: TGCAGCGTTCGGGACAGGGCCACCTACGAGCAGTACTTC.